This entry lists 11 T cell receptor beta chains sequenced from one sample in a study of blood T cells in healthy people across ages. Together with a sample-barcoded 5' primer, a J-beta primer mix was included in a second PCR lasting 7 to 11 cycles. TCRdb redid the calling of the 5' RACE reads with MiXCR, one entry per CDR3 protein. The data contain about 840,000 distinct CDR3 sequences, 25% to 30% of them singletons. These data were likewise used in another study, on T cells of mothers and their children.

Sequencing was carried out using blood. These receptors originate from a woman in her thirties or forties in good health.

With respect to this clonotype: Just one base apart from a much larger clone, this may be a read error. This chain uses TRBV7-3 with TRBJ2-1; the D is unclear. The CDR3 is 14 amino acids. Germline loops: CDR1 SGHTA, CDR2 FQGTGA. V dropped 1 base and J dropped 7 bases, with 11 bases sitting between them. The chain's CDR3 is CASSLNSPFNEQFF. The CDR3 bases are TGTGCCAGCAGCTTAAATTCACCCTTTAATGAGCAGTTCTTC. The full variable domain, its missing parts supplied by reference TRBV7-3 and TRBJ2-1, is GAGVSQTPSNKVTEKGKYVELRCDPISGHTALYWYRQSLGQGPEFLIYFQGTGAADDSGLPNDRFFAVRPEGSVSTLKIQRTERGDSAVYLCASSLNSPFNEQFFGPGTRLTVL.

This clonotype was counted a few times. The J gene is TRBJ2-7, the V gene TRBV7-9; the match to TRBD1 covers 9 bases. This CDR3 region has 15 residues. Germline V gene data show CDR1 as SEHNR and CDR2 as FQNEAQ (reference sequence). J was trimmed by 3 bases and V by 5 bases; bases with no gene match: 8. This CDR3 reads CASSAPGQGFYEQYF. CDR3 nucleotides: TGTGCCAGCAGCGCACCGGGACAGGGATTCTACGAGCAGTACTTC.

This clonotype was found many times. The chain employs TRBV15 and TRBJ2-6, with 8 bases lining up with TRBD1. Germline CDR1 LNHNV, CDR2 YYDKDF (reference sequence). The CDR3 length is 22 residues. V was pared by 4 bases and J by 0 bases, with 20 bases of the junction left unmatched. The CDR3 loop reads CATSMELLRSGQASSGANVLTF. CDR3 bases: TGTGCCACCAGCATGGAGTTATTACGCTCGGGACAGGCAAGCTCTGGGGCCAACGTCCTGACTTTC.

This clonotype was picked up a small number of times. This rearrangement joins TRBV6-6 to TRBJ1-5, with a possible D match to TRBD1 (6 bases). V shed 6 bases and J shed 6 bases, with 18 bases lying between them. Germline loops: CDR1 MNHNY, CDR2 SVGAGI (reference sequence). This CDR3 contains 15 residues. The CDR3 nucleotides are TGTGCCAGCAGACGGGACAAAATCGAGGGTCAGCCCCAGCATTTT. Protein: CASRRDKIEGQPQHF.

This clonotype occurred a few times. The V call is TRBV12-3 or TRBV12-4, the J call TRBJ1-1; unclear D gene. V dropped 7 bases and J dropped 1 base, with 13 bases sitting between them. The length of the CDR3 is 14 residues. CDR3 nucleotides: TGTGCCAGCACCGGGTGGGGAGAGAACACTGAAGCTTTCTTT. Its translation: CASTGWGENTEAFF.

Note on this clonotype: A much larger clone lies a single base off, so this may be a read error. This rearrangement joins TRBV30 to TRBJ2-7; D not resolved. The CDR3 consists of 11 residues. Trimming shortened V by 0 bases and J by 4 bases, and 4 bases separated the two germline ends. Germline lookup yields CDR1 GTSNPN and CDR2 SVGIG (reference sequence). CDR3 region: CAWSVSYEQYF. The CDR3, as DNA: TGTGCCTGGAGTGTATCTTACGAGCAGTACTTC. The complete variable domain, with remaining parts taken from reference TRBV30 and TRBJ2-7, reads SQTIHQWPATLVQPVGSPLSLECTVEGTSNPNLYWYRQAAGRGLQLLFYSVGIGQISSEVPQNLSASRPQDRQFILSSKKLLLSDSGFYLCAWSVSYEQYFGPGTRLTVT.

The rearrangement uses TRBV3-1 and TRBJ2-2; a possible D gene is TRBD2 (7 bases). The CDR3 is made up of 16 amino acids. The ends were cut back, 1 base at V and 16 bases at J, with 25 bases in the middle. The V gene's germline CDR1 is LGHDT and CDR2 YNNKEL (reference sequence). CDR3 in DNA: TGTGCCAGCAGCCAAGGCCGCGGGGGCGCGAGCGGGGAACCGTTTTTT. It is translated as CASSQGRGGASGEPFF.

On this clonotype: One junction end does not reproduce the germline sequence, and a read error may be involved. The V gene is TRBV5-1, the J gene TRBJ2-1; TRBD1 might be the D (5 bases). The DNA end is more similar to TRBJ2-7, so the J call may be wrong. Germline lookup yields CDR1 SGHRS and CDR2 YFSETQ. This CDR3 contains 13 residues. The CDR3 DNA reads TGCGCCGGCAGCCCAGGGTCCGGCTACGAGCAGTACTTC. This gives the protein CAGSPGSGYEQYF.

This clonotype was picked up a small number of times. The V call is TRBV2, the J call TRBJ2-1, with D possibly being TRBD2 (6 bases). Germline values: CDR1 SNHLY, CDR2 FYNNEI. V gave up 9 bases and J gave up 3 bases, with 15 bases separating them. There are 14 residues in the CDR3. CDR3 sequence reads: CASNSDGGYNEQFF. The CDR3 region has the DNA TGTGCCAGTAATTCGGACGGGGGCTACAATGAGCAGTTCTTC. The full variable domain, completed using reference TRBV2 and TRBJ2-1, is EPEVTQTPSHQVTQMGQEVILRCVPISNHLYFYWYRQILGQKVEFLVSFYNNEISEKSEIFDDQFSVERPDGSNFTLKIRSTKLEDSAMYFCASNSDGGYNEQFFGPGTRLTVL.

The sample holds many counts of this clonotype. This sequence joins TRBV20-1 and TRBJ2-3; 9 bases line up with TRBD1. V shed 3 bases, J shed 6 bases, and the junction held 13 bases outside the gene matches. In germline, CDR1 is DFQATT, CDR2 SNEGSKA (reference sequence). The CDR3 loop spans 16 amino acids. The CDR3 bases are TGCAGTGCTAGGAACGCCGGGACAGGGATAGTTGATACGCAGTATTTT. This gives the protein CSARNAGTGIVDTQYF.

As to this clonotype: This could be a read error, since a much larger clone is one nucleotide away. CDR3 sequence (DNA): TGTGCCAGCAGCGGATGGACAGGGTACGAGCAGTACTTC. Translation: CASSGWTGYEQYF. This rearrangement joins TRBV7-2 to TRBJ2-7; 8 nucleotides line up with TRBD1. Looked up from germline, CDR1 is SGHTA and CDR2 is FQGNSA. CDR3 length equals 13 residues. The V gene end was trimmed by 5 bases and the J gene end by 4 bases; junction bases not matched to a gene: 4.